Following are 11 T cell receptor beta chains from one sample sequenced in a study of PD-1 blockade in mismatch repair-deficient tumors. Assay: immunoSEQ multiplex PCR; the TCRdb copy retains only in-frame clones and omits some. The repertoire holds some 120,000 clones, about 90% seen once, with 10% to 15% in the top ten. The sequenced sample was peripheral blood, obtained 70 to 72 weeks after starting pembrolizumab. The receptors stem from an adult with mismatch repair-deficient cancer.

The V gene is TRBV7-9, the J gene TRBJ1-4; D not resolved. The CDR3 totals 12 residues. V was pared by 8 bases and J by 8 bases, with 12 bases between. Germline V gene sequence: CDR1 SEHNR, CDR2 FQNEAQ (reference sequence). CDR3 residues: CASRTGGEKLFF. The CDR3, as DNA: TGTGCCAGCCGTACGGGCGGGGAAAAACTGTTTTTT. Together with reference TRBV7-9 and TRBJ1-4, the CDR3 gives the full variable domain: DTGVSQNPRHKITKRGQNVTFRCDPISEHNRLYWYRQTLGQGPEFLTYFQNEAQLEKSRLLSDRFSAERPKGSFSTLEIQRTEQGDSAMYLCASRTGGEKLFFGSGTQLSVL.

The chain links TRBV9 to TRBJ2-7; D is undetermined. The CDR3 has 15 residues. Trimming left V 0 bases short and J 2 bases short, with 12 bases between. Germline V gives CDR1 SGDLS, CDR2 YYNGEE. The CDR3 loop reads CASSVAGGPTYEQYF. CDR3 DNA: TGTGCCAGCAGCGTAGCTGGTGGGCCTACCTACGAGCAGTACTTC.

The rearrangement joins TRBV5-1 to TRBJ2-5; 7 bases map to TRBD2. CDR1 is SGHRS, CDR2 YFSETQ, per germline. This CDR3 has 14 residues. V lost 7 bases and J lost 6; bases outside the gene matches: 12. The CDR3 nucleotides are TGCGCCAGCTCCGAGAGCGGGACTGTGAAGACCCAGTACTTC. Amino acids: CASSESGTVKTQYF.

This clone occurred once. Other DNA variants within this sample encode the same CDR3. The chain carries TRBV7-6 and TRBJ2-7; the D call may be TRBD1 or TRBD2 (5 bases each). This CDR3 is 13 amino acids long. V was pared by 0 bases and J by 2 bases, with 5 bases between. Germline CDR1 is SGHVS and CDR2 is FNYEAQ. Here the CDR3 reads CASSLAGAYEQYF. The DNA of the CDR3 is TGTGCCAGCAGCTTAGCGGGGGCCTACGAGCAGTACTTC. The complete variable domain, with remaining parts taken from reference TRBV7-6 and TRBJ2-7, reads GAGVSQSPRYKVTKRGQDVALRCDPISGHVSLYWYRQALGQGPEFLTYFNYEAQQDKSGLPNDRFSAERPEGSISTLTIQRTEQRDSAMYRCASSLAGAYEQYFGPGTRLTVT.

This chain joins TRBV5-4 and TRBJ1-3; D uncertain. The CDR3 contains 12 residues. Trimming stripped 4 bases from V and 11 bases from J, with 13 bases between. CDR1 is SGHNT and CDR2 is YYREEE in the germline V gene (reference sequence). CDR3 nucleotide sequence: TGTGCCAGCAGCCGAGGCATTGGGCCCATATATTTT. It codes for CASSRGIGPIYF.

The rearrangement joins TRBV6-1 to TRBJ1-4; D is unresolved. Trimming left V 3 bases short and J 6 bases short, with 17 bases between. CDR1 is MNHNS and CDR2 is SASEGT in the germline V gene. The CDR3 extends over 16 amino acids. Here the CDR3 reads CASSDDGWYADEKLFF. CDR3 coding DNA: TGTGCCAGCAGTGACGACGGTTGGTATGCAGATGAAAAACTGTTTTTT.

The V and J genes are TRBV27 and TRBJ1-2; 7 nucleotides agree with TRBD1. V was clipped by 5 bases and J by 4 bases; unmatched bases: 7. Germline V lookup: CDR1 MNHEY, CDR2 SMNVEV (reference sequence). The CDR3 covers 14 residues. The CDR3 region has the DNA TGTGCCAGCAGTCCAGGGGGTGGTAGCTATGGCTACACCTTC. Translating gives CASSPGGGSYGYTF.

The chain employs TRBV6-6 and TRBJ2-1; D may be TRBD2 (6 bases). Trimming removed 5 bases from V and 4 bases from J, with 15 bases in between. The CDR3 sequence is 15 residues long. The germline gives CDR1 MNHNY, CDR2 SVGAGI (reference sequence). The CDR3 is CASSRSGTLYNEQFF. The CDR3 region has the DNA TGTGCCAGCAGTAGATCAGGGACTCTTTACAATGAGCAGTTCTTC.

CDR3 residues: CASSLQGGSTDTQYF. The CDR3 DNA sequence: TGTGCCAGCAGTTTACAGGGGGGCAGCACAGATACGCAGTATTTT. V is TRBV28 and J is TRBJ2-3; D may be TRBD1 (7 bases). V gave up 2 bases and J gave up 0 bases, with 9 bases separating them. The CDR3 runs 15 residues. Germline lookup yields CDR1 MDHEN and CDR2 SYDVKM. Complete variable domain (other parts from reference TRBV28 and TRBJ2-3): DVKVTQSSRYLVKRTGEKVFLECVQDMDHENMFWYRQDPGLGLRLIYFSYDVKMKEKGDIPEGYSVSREKKERFSLILESASTNQTSMYLCASSLQGGSTDTQYFGPGTRLTVL.

This clone came up once. J is TRBJ2-7 and V is TRBV15; 7 positions match TRBD2. Germline CDR1 reads LNHNV; CDR2 reads YYDKDF (reference sequence). With 5 bases clipped from V and 6 bases from J, the junction kept 7 bases outside the gene matches. This CDR3 comprises 13 residues. The CDR3 here is CATSPTSSTEQYF. The CDR3 DNA follows: TGTGCCACCAGCCCGACTAGCTCTACCGAGCAGTACTTC.

CDR3 in DNA: TGTGCCAGCAGCACATTCGCAGGTCCGCACTACGAGCAGTACTTC. Residues: CASSTFAGPHYEQYF. The rearrangement joins TRBV11-2 to TRBJ2-7; D gene uncertain. Germline V lookup: CDR1 SGHAT, CDR2 FQNNGV. There are 15 residues in the CDR3. V lost 5 bases, J lost 3 bases, and 17 bases lay in between. Complete variable domain (other parts from reference TRBV11-2 and TRBJ2-7): EAGVAQSPRYKIIEKRQSVAFWCNPISGHATLYWYQQILGQGPKLLIQFQNNGVVDDSQLPKDRFSAERLKGVDSTLKIQPAKLEDSAVYLCASSTFAGPHYEQYFGPGTRLTVT.